The 22 T cell receptor beta chains below all came from one sample that was sequenced in a study of Graves' ophthalmopathy and Graves' hyperthyroidism. From RNA, the CDR3 regions of TCR beta chains were amplified and sequenced. The library came from an HTBI-primed first-round RT-PCR and a second-round multiplex PCR. Using its own MiXCR run on the multiplex PCR reads, TCRdb lists one record per CDR3 protein. The sample records 600,000 to 700,000 distinct CDR3 sequences, roughly two fifths being singletons. The sequenced sample was peripheral blood. The origin of the receptors is an adult man with Graves' ophthalmopathy.

Many counts were recorded for this clonotype. The V and J genes are TRBV7-9 and TRBJ2-5; 15 bases align to TRBD2. Germline CDR1 is SEHNR and CDR2 is FQNEAQ (reference sequence). This CDR3 spans 16 amino acids. V shed 5 bases and J 3 bases; nucleotides not matched to a gene: 4. The CDR3 DNA sequence: TGTGCCAGCAGCACCTGGACTAGCGGGGGGGAAGAGACCCAGTACTTC. It is translated as CASSTWTSGGEETQYF.

The chain joins TRBV12-5 to TRBJ1-1, with a weak D call TRBD1 (6 bases). V lost 2 bases to trimming and J lost 9 bases, with 7 bases between them. The CDR3 is made up of 11 amino acids. Germline values: CDR1 LGHNT, CDR2 FRNRAP. CDR3 DNA: TGTGCTAGTGGTTTGAGGGGGAAAGCTTTCTTT. It encodes CASGLRGKAFF.

With regard to this clonotype: Given a much more abundant clone one base away, this may be a read error. The chain joins TRBV11-2 to TRBJ2-6; 7 bases align to TRBD1. V lost 8 bases and J lost 0; bases outside the gene matches: 10. Germline CDR1 is SGHAT and CDR2 is FQNNGV. The CDR3 runs to 17 residues. The DNA for the CDR3 is TGTGCCAGCGGCACCCGGGACAGATCCTCTGGGGCCAACGTCCTGACTTTC. It codes for CASGTRDRSSGANVLTF.

Notes on this clonotype: The final CDR3 position lacks the conserved phenylalanine or tryptophan, pointing to a likely read error. The chain combines TRBV2 with TRBJ1-5, with D uncertain. CDR1 is SNHLY and CDR2 is FYNNEI in the germline V gene. Trimming took off 6 bases at V and 3 bases at J, with 18 bases between the two ends. The CDR3 extends over 16 amino acids. CDR3 in amino acids: CASRNLEGPNNQPQHS. In DNA form, the CDR3 reads TGTGCCAGCAGAAACCTGGAAGGACCGAACAATCAGCCCCAGCATTCT.

A remark on this clonotype: Sequence at one end of the junction differs from germline and may be a read error. The V gene is TRBV29-1, the J gene TRBJ1-2; D gene unclear. The CDR3 spans 13 residues. Germline V gives CDR1 SQVTM, CDR2 ANQGSEA. The CDR3 region has the DNA TGTGCCTGGAGCCTCCTGAGTAACTATGGCTACACCTTC. It specifies CAWSLLSNYGYTF.

The chain carries TRBV4-1 and TRBJ2-7; 9 bases agree with TRBD2. Unmatched junction bases numbered 12, after V lost 1 base and J lost 8 bases. Looked up from germline, CDR1 is MGHRA and CDR2 is YSYEKL. The CDR3 consists of 16 residues. CDR3 region: CASSQAERGAEYKQYF. DNA of the CDR3: TGCGCCAGCAGCCAAGCGGAGCGGGGGGCGGAGTACAAGCAGTACTTC.

The V and J genes are TRBV2 and TRBJ1-1; weak D call: TRBD1 (6 bases). Trimming stripped 6 bases from V and 5 bases from J, with 19 bases between. The germline gives CDR1 SNHLY, CDR2 FYNNEI. This CDR3 is built from 15 residues. In DNA, the CDR3 is TGTGCCAGCAGCCAGACCCCGGGGGCCAAGACTGAAGCTTTCTTT. Translation gives CASSQTPGAKTEAFF. Full variable domain (remainder filled in from reference TRBV2 and TRBJ1-1): EPEVTQTPSHQVTQMGQEVILRCVPISNHLYFYWYRQILGQKVEFLVSFYNNEISEKSEIFDDQFSVERPDGSNFTLKIRSTKLEDSAMYFCASSQTPGAKTEAFFGQGTRLTVV.

This clonotype has a count of ten or more. V is TRBV7-6 and J is TRBJ2-5; TRBD1 might be the D (6 bases). Trimming took 2 bases from V and 4 from J, leaving 17 bases between them. This CDR3 contains 16 residues. From germline, CDR1 is SGHVS and CDR2 FNYEAQ. Here the CDR3 DNA reads TGTGCCAGCAGCTTAACAGGGACGGGGTCCCCAGAGACCCAGTACTTC. Amino acids: CASSLTGTGSPETQYF.

This clonotype was counted many times. V is TRBV24-1 and J is TRBJ1-5; the D gene is possibly TRBD1 (6 bases). The V end lost 2 bases, the J end lost 4 bases, and 14 bases lay between the germline ends. Germline values: CDR1 KGHDR, CDR2 SFDVKD. The CDR3 is made up of 16 amino acids. CDR3 loop: CATSDSTGQQNQPQHF. DNA for the CDR3: TGTGCCACCAGTGATTCCACCGGACAGCAGAATCAGCCCCAGCATTTT.

The chain is built from TRBV29-1 and TRBJ1-1; no definite D call. CDR1 and CDR2 from the germline V gene are SQVTM and ANQGSEA. The CDR3 is made up of 11 amino acids. Trimming stripped 6 bases from V and 3 bases from J, with 8 bases between. The CDR3 loop reads CSVVRDTEAFF. Here the CDR3 DNA reads TGCAGCGTCGTCCGGGACACTGAAGCTTTCTTT. The full variable domain, rest sourced from reference TRBV29-1 and TRBJ1-1, is SAVISQKPSRDICQRGTSLTIQCQVDSQVTMMFWYRQQPGQSLTLIATANQGSEATYESGFVIDKFPISRPNLTFSTLTVSNMSPEDSSIYLCSVVRDTEAFFGQGTRLTVV.

This clonotype has more than one count but fewer than ten. V is TRBV20-1 and J is TRBJ2-7; the match to TRBD1 covers 8 bases. Looked up from germline, CDR1 is DFQATT and CDR2 is SNEGSKA (reference sequence). The V and J ends lost 4 bases and 4 bases, in that order; junction bases with no gene match: 6. The CDR3 contains 13 residues. CDR3 sequence reads: CSAKRTGWYEQYF. The CDR3 DNA reads as TGCAGTGCTAAAAGGACAGGGTGGTACGAGCAGTACTTC.

The V and J genes are TRBV10-3 and TRBJ1-2, with 8 nucleotides matching TRBD1. Germline CDR1 and CDR2: ENHRY and SYGVKD. The CDR3 spans 13 residues. The V and J ends lost 6 bases and 5 bases, in that order; junction bases with no gene match: 5. In DNA, the CDR3 is TGTGCCATCAGCAGGACAGGGCTTTATGGCTACACCTTC. Translated: CAISRTGLYGYTF.

In the case of this clonotype: A much larger clone differs from this one at a single base, so this may be a read error. J is TRBJ2-5 and V is TRBV5-5, with a tentative D call TRBD2 (5 bases). The CDR3 has 14 residues. V lost 4 bases to trimming and J lost 5 bases, with 15 bases between them. The V gene's germline CDR1 is SGHKS and CDR2 YYEKEE (reference sequence). In DNA, the CDR3 is TGTGCCAGCAGCCACCTGACTGTAGCGGAGACCCAGTACTTC. It yields the protein CASSHLTVAETQYF. Full variable domain (remainder filled in from reference TRBV5-5 and TRBJ2-5): DAGVTQSPTHLIKTRGQQVTLRCSPISGHKSVSWYQQVLGQGPQFIFQYYEKEERGRGNFPDRFSARQFPNYSSELNVNALLLGDSALYLCASSHLTVAETQYFGPGTRLLVL.

A note on this clonotype: This clone may be a read error of a much larger clone one base away. The chain joins TRBV7-9 to TRBJ1-2, with D possibly being TRBD1 (5 bases). CDR1 and CDR2 (germline): SEHNR, FQNEAQ (reference sequence). The CDR3 totals 15 residues. V shed 5 bases and J shed 4 bases, with 17 bases lying between them. CDR3 sequence: CASSKTGTEPYGYTF. DNA for the CDR3: TGTGCCAGCAGCAAAACCGGGACGGAGCCCTATGGCTACACCTTC.

About this clonotype: The junction differs from germline at one of its ends, possibly a read error. V is TRBV20-1 and J is TRBJ2-5; TRBD2 is a possible D gene (6 bases). CDR3 length: 12 residues. The germline CDR1 and CDR2 sequences are DFQATT and SNEGSKA (reference sequence). The DNA of the CDR3 is TGCAGTGGTAGACTAGTATCAGAGACCCAGTACTTC. Its protein product is CSGRLVSETQYF.

This clonotype was observed a few times. V and J are TRBV11-3 and TRBJ2-7; 9 bases are shared with TRBD2. The germline V gene has CDR1 SGHNT and CDR2 YENEEA. The junction had 8 bases not matched to a gene; V was cut back by 0 bases and J by 5 bases. The CDR3 is 16 residues long. The CDR3 nucleotides read TGTGCCAGCAGCTTAGAGTTGGCGGGAGGGCCGAACGAGCAGTACTTC. Residues: CASSLELAGGPNEQYF.

This clonotype was found a few times. The genes are TRBV11-3 and TRBJ2-2, with no clear D. This CDR3 has 15 residues. The germline gives CDR1 SGHNT, CDR2 YENEEA. Trimming stripped 0 bases from V and 5 bases from J, with 10 bases between. The CDR3, as DNA: TGTGCCAGCAGCTTAGATCGAGAGATAACCGGGGAGCTGTTTTTT. Its translation is CASSLDREITGELFF.

Turning to this clonotype: A read error is possible here, since a much larger clone lies one base away. The rearrangement joins TRBV12-3 or TRBV12-4 to TRBJ2-7; no definite D call. V gave up 1 base and J gave up 2 bases, with 12 bases separating them. The CDR3 contains 15 residues. The CDR3 is CASSLVRHPTYEQYF. CDR3 bases: TGTGCCAGCAGTTTAGTGCGACACCCTACCTACGAGCAGTACTTC.

In this sample, this clonotype turned up many times. CDR3 loop: CASSTGFGTQYF. In DNA form, the CDR3 reads TGTGCCAGCAGTACAGGGTTTGGGACCCAGTACTTC. The rearrangement joins TRBV6-1 to TRBJ2-5; weak D call: TRBD1 (6 bases). The ends were cut back, 5 bases at V and 7 bases at J, with 11 bases in the middle. This CDR3 spans 12 amino acids. Germline V gives CDR1 MNHNS, CDR2 SASEGT.

The chain combines TRBV6-5 with TRBJ2-7, with 7 bases fitting TRBD1. Germline assignment: CDR1 MNHEY and CDR2 SVGAGI. The J segment lost 8 bases and the V segment lost 0 bases, leaving 7 bases of the junction unmatched. CDR3 length: 14 amino acids. The CDR3 reads CASSYSQGEYKQYF. CDR3 sequence (DNA): TGTGCCAGCAGTTACTCGCAGGGGGAGTACAAGCAGTACTTC.

Ten or more counts support this clonotype. The chain is built from TRBV20-1 and TRBJ1-1; D is undetermined. The CDR3 covers 12 residues. The ends were cut back, 6 bases at V and 4 bases at J, with 12 bases in the middle. Germline V gene lookup returns CDR1 DFQATT and CDR2 SNEGSKA (reference sequence). Here the CDR3 DNA reads TGCAGTGCGACTCGGGTCATCACTGAAGCTTTCTTT. This codes for CSATRVITEAFF.

The chain joins TRBV29-1 to TRBJ1-4; D is undetermined. The CDR3 runs to 12 residues. Germline CDR1 reads SQVTM; CDR2 reads ANQGSEA. The CDR3 DNA follows: TGCAGTATCAGCCTTCCAAGTGGAAAACTGTTTTTT. The encoded protein is CSISLPSGKLFF.